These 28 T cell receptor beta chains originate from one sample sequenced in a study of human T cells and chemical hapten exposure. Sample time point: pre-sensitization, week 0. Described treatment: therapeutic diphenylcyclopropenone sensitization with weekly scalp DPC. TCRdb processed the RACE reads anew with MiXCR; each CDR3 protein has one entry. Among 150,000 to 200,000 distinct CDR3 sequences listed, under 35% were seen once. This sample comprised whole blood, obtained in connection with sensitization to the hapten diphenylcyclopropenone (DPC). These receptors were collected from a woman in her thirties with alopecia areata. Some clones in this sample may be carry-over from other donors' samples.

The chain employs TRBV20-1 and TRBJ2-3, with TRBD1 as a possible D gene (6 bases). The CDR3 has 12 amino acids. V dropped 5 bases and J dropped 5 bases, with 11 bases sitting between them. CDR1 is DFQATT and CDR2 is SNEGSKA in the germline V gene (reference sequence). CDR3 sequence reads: CSAPDRRDTQYF. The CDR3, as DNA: TGCAGTGCTCCAGACAGGAGAGATACGCAGTATTTT.

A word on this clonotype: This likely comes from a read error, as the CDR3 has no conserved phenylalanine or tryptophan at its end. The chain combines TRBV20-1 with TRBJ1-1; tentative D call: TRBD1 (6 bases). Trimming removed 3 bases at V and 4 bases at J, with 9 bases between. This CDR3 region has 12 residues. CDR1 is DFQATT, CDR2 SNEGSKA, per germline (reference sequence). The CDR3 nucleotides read TGCAGTGCTAGTCACAGGGCCACTGAAGCTTTCTCT. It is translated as CSASHRATEAFS.

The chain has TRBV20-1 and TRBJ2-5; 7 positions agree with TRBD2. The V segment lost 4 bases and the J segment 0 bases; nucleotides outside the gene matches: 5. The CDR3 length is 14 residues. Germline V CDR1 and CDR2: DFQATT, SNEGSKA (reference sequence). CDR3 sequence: CSATPAGNQETQYF. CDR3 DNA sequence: TGCAGTGCTACTCCAGCGGGGAACCAAGAGACCCAGTACTTC.

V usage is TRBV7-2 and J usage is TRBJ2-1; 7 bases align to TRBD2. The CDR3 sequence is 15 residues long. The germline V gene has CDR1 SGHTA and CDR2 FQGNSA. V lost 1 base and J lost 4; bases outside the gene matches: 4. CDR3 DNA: TGTGCCAGCAGCTTAGAGCGGGGACCATACAATGAGCAGTTCTTC. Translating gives CASSLERGPYNEQFF.

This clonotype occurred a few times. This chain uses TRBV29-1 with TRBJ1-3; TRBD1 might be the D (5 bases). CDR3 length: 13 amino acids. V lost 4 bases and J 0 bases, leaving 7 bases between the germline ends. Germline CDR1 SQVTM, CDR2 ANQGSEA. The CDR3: CSVGGSSGNTIYF. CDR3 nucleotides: TGCAGCGTTGGGGGCTCCTCTGGAAACACCATATATTTT.

The chain's CDR3 is CASSFMGGISLYTF. The CDR3 DNA is TGTGCCAGCAGCTTTATGGGAGGGATCTCCCTCTACACCTTC. The J gene is TRBJ1-2, the V gene TRBV7-9; no reliable D call. The V end lost 3 bases, the J end lost 10 bases, and 18 bases lay between the germline ends. CDR1 and CDR2 (germline): SEHNR, FQNEAQ (reference sequence). The CDR3 spans 14 residues. Full variable domain (missing parts from reference TRBV7-9 and TRBJ1-2): DTGVSQNPRHKITKRGQNVTFRCDPISEHNRLYWYRQTLGQGPEFLTYFQNEAQLEKSRLLSDRFSAERPKGSFSTLEIQRTEQGDSAMYLCASSFMGGISLYTFGSGTRLTVV.

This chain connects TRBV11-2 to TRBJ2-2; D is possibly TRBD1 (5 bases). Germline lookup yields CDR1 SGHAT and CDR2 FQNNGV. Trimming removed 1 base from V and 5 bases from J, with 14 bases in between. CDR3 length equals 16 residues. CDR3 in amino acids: CASSLVRTRKTGELFF. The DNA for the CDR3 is TGTGCCAGCAGCTTAGTCCGGACACGAAAAACCGGGGAGCTGTTTTTT.

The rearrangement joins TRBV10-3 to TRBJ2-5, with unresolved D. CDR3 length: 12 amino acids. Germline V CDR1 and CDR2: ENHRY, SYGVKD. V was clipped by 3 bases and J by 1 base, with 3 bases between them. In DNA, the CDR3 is TGTGCCATCAGTGACCCCCAAGAGACCCAGTACTTC. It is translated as CAISDPQETQYF.

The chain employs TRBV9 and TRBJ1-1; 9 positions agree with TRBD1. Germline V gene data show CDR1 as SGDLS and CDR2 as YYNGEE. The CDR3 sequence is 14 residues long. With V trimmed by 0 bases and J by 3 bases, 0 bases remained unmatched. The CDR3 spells CASSVGDRDTEAFF. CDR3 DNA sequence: TGTGCCAGCAGCGTAGGGGACAGGGACACTGAAGCTTTCTTT.

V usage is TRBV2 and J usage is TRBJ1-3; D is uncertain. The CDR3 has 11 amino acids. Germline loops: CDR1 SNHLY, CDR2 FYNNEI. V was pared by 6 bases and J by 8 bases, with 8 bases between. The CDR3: CASRSLDTIYF. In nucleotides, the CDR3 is TGTGCCAGCAGGTCGTTGGACACCATATATTTT.

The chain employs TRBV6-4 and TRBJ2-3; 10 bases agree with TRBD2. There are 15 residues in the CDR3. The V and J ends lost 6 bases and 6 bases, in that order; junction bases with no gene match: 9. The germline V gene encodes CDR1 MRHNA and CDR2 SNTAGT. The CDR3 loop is CASRPSGRAGDTQYF. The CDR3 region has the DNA TGTGCCAGCAGACCGAGCGGGAGGGCCGGTGATACGCAGTATTTT.

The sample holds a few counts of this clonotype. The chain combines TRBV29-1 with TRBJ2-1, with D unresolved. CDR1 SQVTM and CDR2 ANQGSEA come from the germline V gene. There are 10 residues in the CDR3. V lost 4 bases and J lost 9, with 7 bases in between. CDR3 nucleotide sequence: TGCAGCGTTGGGGTGGGTGAGCAGTTCTTC. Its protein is CSVGVGEQFF.

CDR3 residues: CSARSSGIGSGYEQYF. CDR3 in DNA: TGCTCTGCTAGGAGTAGCGGGATTGGGAGTGGCTACGAGCAGTACTTC. The chain links TRBV20-1 to TRBJ2-7; 8 nucleotides line up with TRBD2. The CDR3 consists of 16 residues. Germline CDR1 and CDR2: DFQATT and SNEGSKA (reference sequence).

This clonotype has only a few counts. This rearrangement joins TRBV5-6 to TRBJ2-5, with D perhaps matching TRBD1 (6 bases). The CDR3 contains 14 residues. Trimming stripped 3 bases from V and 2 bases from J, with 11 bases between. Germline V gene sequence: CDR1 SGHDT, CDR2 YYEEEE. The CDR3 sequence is CASSSTGKQETQYF. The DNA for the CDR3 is TGTGCCAGCAGCTCTACAGGGAAACAAGAGACCCAGTACTTC.

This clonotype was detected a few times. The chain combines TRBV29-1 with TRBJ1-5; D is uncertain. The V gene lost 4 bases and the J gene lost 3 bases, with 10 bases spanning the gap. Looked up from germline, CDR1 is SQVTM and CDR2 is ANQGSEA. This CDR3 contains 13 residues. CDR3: CSVVGDYNQPQHF. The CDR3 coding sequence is TGCAGCGTTGTAGGTGATTACAATCAGCCCCAGCATTTT.

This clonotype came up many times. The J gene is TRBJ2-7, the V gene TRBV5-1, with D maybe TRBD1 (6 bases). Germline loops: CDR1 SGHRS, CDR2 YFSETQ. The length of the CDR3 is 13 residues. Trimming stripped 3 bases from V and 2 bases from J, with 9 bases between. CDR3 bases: TGCGCCAGCAGCTGGGGGCAGGCCTACGAGCAGTACTTC. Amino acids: CASSWGQAYEQYF.

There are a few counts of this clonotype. Here the CDR3 reads CASSYRDQPQHF. The CDR3 DNA sequence: TGTGCCAGCAGTTACCGGGATCAGCCCCAGCATTTT. The chain combines TRBV6-2 or TRBV6-3 with TRBJ1-5, with D hard to call. This CDR3 spans 12 amino acids. Trimming removed 2 bases at V and 5 bases at J, with 4 bases between. Per germline, CDR1 MNHEY and CDR2 SVGEGT.

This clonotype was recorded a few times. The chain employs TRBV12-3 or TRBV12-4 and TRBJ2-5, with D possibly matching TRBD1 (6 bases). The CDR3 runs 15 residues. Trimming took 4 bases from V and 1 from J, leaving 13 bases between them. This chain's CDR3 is CASSYLDRSQETQYF. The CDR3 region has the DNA TGTGCCAGCAGTTATCTGGACAGATCCCAAGAGACCCAGTACTTC.

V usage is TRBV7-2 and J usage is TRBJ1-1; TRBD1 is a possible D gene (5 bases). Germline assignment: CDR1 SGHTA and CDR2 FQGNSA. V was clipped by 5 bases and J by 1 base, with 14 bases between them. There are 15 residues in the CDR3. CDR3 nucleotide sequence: TGTGCCAGCAGCATAAGGTCAGGGACGAACACTGAAGCTTTCTTT. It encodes CASSIRSGTNTEAFF.

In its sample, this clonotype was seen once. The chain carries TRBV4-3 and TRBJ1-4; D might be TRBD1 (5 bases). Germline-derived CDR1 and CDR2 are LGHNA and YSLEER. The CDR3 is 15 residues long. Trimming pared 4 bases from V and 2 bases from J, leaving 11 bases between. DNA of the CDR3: TGCGCCAGCAGCCGGCAGGGAGGTACTAATGAAAAACTGTTTTTT. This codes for CASSRQGGTNEKLFF.

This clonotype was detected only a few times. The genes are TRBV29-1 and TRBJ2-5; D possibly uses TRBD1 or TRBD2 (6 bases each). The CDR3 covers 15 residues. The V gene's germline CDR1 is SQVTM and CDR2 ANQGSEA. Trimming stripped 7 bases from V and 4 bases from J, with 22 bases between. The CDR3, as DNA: TGCAGCGCCCAGGCGGGGACAAACGGAGGAGAGACCCAGTACTTC. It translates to CSAQAGTNGGETQYF.

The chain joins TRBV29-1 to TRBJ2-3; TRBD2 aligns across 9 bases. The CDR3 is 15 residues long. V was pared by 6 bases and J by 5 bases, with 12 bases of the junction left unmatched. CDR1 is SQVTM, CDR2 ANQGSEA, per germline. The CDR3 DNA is TGCAGCGTCCCCCGGCGGGGGGGCTTCGTAGATACGCAGTATTTT. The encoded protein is CSVPRRGGFVDTQYF.

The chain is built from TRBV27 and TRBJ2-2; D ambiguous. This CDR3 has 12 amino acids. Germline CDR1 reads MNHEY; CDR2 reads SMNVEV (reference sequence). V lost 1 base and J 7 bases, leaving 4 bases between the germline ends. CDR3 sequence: CASSLFGGELFF. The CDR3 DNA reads TGTGCCAGCAGTTTATTCGGCGGGGAGCTGTTTTTT.

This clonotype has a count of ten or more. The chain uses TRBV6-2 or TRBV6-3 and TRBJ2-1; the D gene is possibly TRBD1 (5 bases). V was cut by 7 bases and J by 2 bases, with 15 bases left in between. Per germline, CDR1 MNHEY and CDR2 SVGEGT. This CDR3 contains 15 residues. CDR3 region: CASTPRRGTYNEQFF. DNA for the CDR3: TGTGCCAGCACCCCTCGTAGGGGAACCTACAATGAGCAGTTCTTC.

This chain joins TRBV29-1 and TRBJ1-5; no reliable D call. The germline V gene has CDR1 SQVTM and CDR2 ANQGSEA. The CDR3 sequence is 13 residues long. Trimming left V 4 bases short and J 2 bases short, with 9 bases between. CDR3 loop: CSVAYQGNQPQHF. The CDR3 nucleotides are TGCAGCGTTGCATACCAGGGCAATCAGCCCCAGCATTTT.

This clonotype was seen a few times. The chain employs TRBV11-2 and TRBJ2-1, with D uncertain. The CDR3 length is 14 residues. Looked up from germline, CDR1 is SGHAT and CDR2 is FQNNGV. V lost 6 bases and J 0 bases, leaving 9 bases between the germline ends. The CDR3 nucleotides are TGTGCCAGCAGTGCCACGAGCTCCTACAATGAGCAGTTCTTC. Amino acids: CASSATSSYNEQFF.

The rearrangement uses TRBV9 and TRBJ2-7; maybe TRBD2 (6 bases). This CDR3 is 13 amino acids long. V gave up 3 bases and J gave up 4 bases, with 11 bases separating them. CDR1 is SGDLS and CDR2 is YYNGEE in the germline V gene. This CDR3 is CASSGGTGYEQYF. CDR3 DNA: TGTGCCAGCAGCGGAGGGACTGGGTACGAGCAGTACTTC.

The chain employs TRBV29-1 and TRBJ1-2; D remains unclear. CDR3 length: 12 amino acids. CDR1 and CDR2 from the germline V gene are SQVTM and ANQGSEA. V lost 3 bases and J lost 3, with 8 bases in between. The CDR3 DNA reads TGCAGCGTTGACCGGTCCCACTATGGCTACACCTTC. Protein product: CSVDRSHYGYTF.